The next 16 T cell receptor beta chains were all read from a single sample in a study of regulatory T cells in long-lasting Graves disease. Combining iRepertoire HTBI primers with Arm-PCR of CDR3 regions, the authors built TCR beta libraries. TCRdb itself ran the multiplex PCR reads through MiXCR, one entry per CDR3 protein. The sample lists about 330,000 distinct CDR3 sequences; roughly 17% were seen once. This sample's time point: newly diagnosed GD, antithyroid drugs for less than 3 months. The TCR library used RNA extracted from PBMCs. These data were also reused for a study on T cells in Graves' hyperthyroidism and ophthalmopathy.

The source was peripheral blood mononuclear cells (PBMCs), collected at new diagnosis, from a patient treated with antithyroid drugs. The receptor set was obtained from a woman aged 18-30 years with Graves disease.

The chain is built from TRBV12-3 or TRBV12-4 and TRBJ1-3; TRBD1 aligns across 7 bases. Trimming removed 7 bases from V and 2 bases from J; junction bases left unmatched: 11. The CDR3 sequence is 16 residues long. In nucleotides, the CDR3 is TGTGCCAGCACCCCCTGGACAGGAGCAGCTGGAAACACCATATATTTT. Residues: CASTPWTGAAGNTIYF.

This clonotype was observed many times. The V and J genes are TRBV7-9 and TRBJ2-5, with 14 positions matching TRBD2. V was clipped by 4 bases and J by 5 bases; unmatched bases: 9. This CDR3 contains 17 residues. CDR1 is SEHNR, CDR2 FQNEAQ, per germline (reference sequence). In DNA form, the CDR3 reads TGTGCCAGCAGCTCGACTAGCGGGAGGGCCGGCCGGGAGACCCAGTACTTC. It yields the protein CASSSTSGRAGRETQYF.

Many counts were recorded for this clonotype. The chain uses TRBV30 and TRBJ1-1; possibly TRBD1 for D (5 bases). Trimming pared 4 bases from V and 1 base from J, leaving 13 bases between. From germline, CDR1 is GTSNPN and CDR2 SVGIG (reference sequence). The CDR3 runs 14 residues. The DNA for the CDR3 is TGTGCCTGGAACCCATTGGGGCGGAACACTGAAGCTTTCTTT. Protein product: CAWNPLGRNTEAFF.

Concerning this clonotype itself: A far more abundant clone sits one base away, making this likely a read error. This chain joins TRBV7-9 and TRBJ2-3; no clear D gene. The DNA end lines up better with TRBJ1-1; the J call may be wrong. Looked up from germline, CDR1 is SEHNR and CDR2 is FQNEAQ (reference sequence). This CDR3 contains 13 residues. For the CDR3, the DNA is TGTGCCAGCAGCTTAGGTGGGGATTCCGAAGCTTTCTTT. Protein product: CASSLGGDSEAFF.

This clonotype has ten or more counts. Here the CDR3 DNA reads TGTGCCAGCAGCTTTGGCCTAGGCACTGAAGCTTTCTTT. It translates to CASSFGLGTEAFF. The rearrangement joins TRBV11-1 to TRBJ1-1; D ambiguous. The CDR3 spans 13 residues. Trimming took 3 bases from V and 4 from J, leaving 9 bases between them. Germline lookup yields CDR1 SGHAT and CDR2 FQDESV (reference sequence).

The chain recombines TRBV28 with TRBJ2-3; D not resolved. The CDR3 consists of 11 residues. Trimming cost V 3 bases and J 7 bases, with 5 bases left between them. The germline V gene encodes CDR1 MDHEN and CDR2 SYDVKM. The CDR3 bases are TGTGCCAGCAGTTTTAGTAATACGCAGTATTTT. Its translation is CASSFSNTQYF.

The rearrangement links TRBV20-1 to TRBJ1-6; D not resolved. There are 16 residues in the CDR3. Trimming stripped 0 bases from V and 7 bases from J, with 16 bases between. Germline V gene sequence: CDR1 DFQATT, CDR2 SNEGSKA (reference sequence). As DNA, the CDR3 is TGCAGTGCTAGAGATCAAGGGAACCATCGAAATTCACCCCTCCACTTT. It codes for CSARDQGNHRNSPLHF.

This chain links TRBV28 with TRBJ2-2; D is possibly TRBD2 (6 bases). Germline-derived CDR1 and CDR2 are MDHEN and SYDVKM. The CDR3 spans 16 residues. V was clipped by 3 bases and J by 3 bases, with 14 bases between them. In DNA form, the CDR3 reads TGTGCCAGCAGTTTCCTGGGGGGATTGGACACCGGGGAGCTGTTTTTT. It specifies CASSFLGGLDTGELFF.

This clonotype showed up many times. This rearrangement joins TRBV12-3 or TRBV12-4 to TRBJ1-6, with no clear D. The CDR3 runs to 12 residues. Trimming shortened V by 3 bases and J by 10 bases, and 7 bases separated the two germline ends. The CDR3 spells CASSLEKSPLHF. The CDR3 DNA is TGTGCCAGCAGTTTGGAGAAATCACCCCTCCACTTT.

The table lists this clonotype with a few counts. The rearrangement links TRBV5-1 to TRBJ2-2; 9 nucleotides match TRBD2. Germline CDR1 SGHRS, CDR2 YFSETQ. The ends lost 0 bases at V and 6 bases at J; junction bases unmatched: 0. This CDR3 has 14 residues. The CDR3 DNA sequence: TGCGCCAGCAGCTTGGGGACTAGCGCCGGGGAGCTGTTTTTT. Protein: CASSLGTSAGELFF.

There are many counts of this clonotype. A read error may produce the germline difference seen at one junction end. V and J are TRBV5-4 and TRBJ1-2; TRBD1 matches 8 bases. Germline V gene sequence: CDR1 SGHNT, CDR2 YYREEE (reference sequence). There are 14 residues in the CDR3. The CDR3 coding sequence is TGTGCCAGCAGCTTGGACAGGGGGTTCTATGGCTACACCTTT. Amino acids: CASSLDRGFYGYTF.

This clonotype was seen repeatedly, ten times or more. The V and J genes are TRBV2 and TRBJ1-5, with 12 bases identical to TRBD1. The CDR3 sequence is 15 residues long. In germline, CDR1 is SNHLY, CDR2 FYNNEI. Unmatched junction bases numbered 4, after V lost 3 bases and J lost 7 bases. The CDR3 DNA sequence: TGTGCCAGCAGTGAGGGGACAGGGGGCTGGCAGCCCCAGCATTTT. This encodes CASSEGTGGWQPQHF.

This clonotype was picked up many times. The chain carries TRBV2 and TRBJ2-7, with D perhaps matching TRBD2 (6 bases). The CDR3 is 11 amino acids. The V gene lost 8 bases and the J gene lost 3 bases, with 8 bases spanning the gap. Germline V lookup: CDR1 SNHLY, CDR2 FYNNEI. CDR3 residues: CASYGGYEQYF. CDR3 in DNA: TGTGCCAGCTACGGGGGCTACGAGCAGTACTTC.

V gene TRBV6-7 combines with J gene TRBJ1-1, with D perhaps matching TRBD1 (6 bases). TRBV6-7 is an ORF for which the function is uncertain. This CDR3 is built from 20 residues. V lost 2 bases to trimming and J lost 4 bases, with 29 bases between them. The CDR3 protein is CASSYQVQGTFPAPSTEAFF. The CDR3 region has the DNA TGTGCCAGCAGTTACCAAGTCCAGGGGACTTTTCCCGCCCCCTCCACTGAAGCTTTCTTT.

This clonotype was seen ten or more times. This chain links TRBV15 with TRBJ1-1; D remains unclear. CDR3 length: 18 residues. Trimming cost V 0 bases and J 1 base, with 18 bases left between them. Looked up from germline, CDR1 is LNHNV and CDR2 is YYDKDF (reference sequence). CDR3 coding DNA: TGTGCCACCAGCAGAGATCGGACGGCAGGCGATTCGAACACTGAAGCTTTCTTT. Protein sequence: CATSRDRTAGDSNTEAFF.

This chain joins TRBV5-1 and TRBJ2-5; D is perhaps TRBD1 (6 bases). Trimming removed 5 bases at V and 2 bases at J, with 13 bases between. The CDR3 runs to 14 residues. Germline CDR1 and CDR2: SGHRS and YFSETQ. The CDR3 loop is CASREGTTQETQYF. CDR3 sequence (DNA): TGCGCCAGCAGGGAAGGGACAACTCAAGAGACCCAGTACTTC.